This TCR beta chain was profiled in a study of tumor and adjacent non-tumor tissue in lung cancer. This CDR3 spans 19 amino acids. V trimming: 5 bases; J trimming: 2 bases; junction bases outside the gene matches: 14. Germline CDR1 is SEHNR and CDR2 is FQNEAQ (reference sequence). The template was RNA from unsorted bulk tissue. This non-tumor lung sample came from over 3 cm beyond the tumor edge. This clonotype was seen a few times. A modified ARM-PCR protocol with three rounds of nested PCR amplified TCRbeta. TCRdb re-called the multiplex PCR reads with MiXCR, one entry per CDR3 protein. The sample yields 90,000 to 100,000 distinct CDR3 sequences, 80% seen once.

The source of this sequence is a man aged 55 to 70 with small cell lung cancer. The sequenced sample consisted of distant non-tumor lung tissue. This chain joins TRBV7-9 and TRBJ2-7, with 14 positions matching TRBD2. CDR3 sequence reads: CASSLIRGLAGANPYEQYF. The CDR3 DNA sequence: TGTGCCAGCAGCCTAATAAGGGGACTAGCGGGAGCGAACCCCTACGAGCAGTACTTC.